This T cell receptor beta chain is from a study of CD8+CD57+ T cells in acquired aplastic anemia. Study context: Sorted CD4+ plus CD8+ cells gave DNA averaging about 3.2 ug.

In patients chosen for sequencing, flow cytometry had shown CD8+CD57+ cell expansion. Untreated patients provided the blood samples, with no therapy given before sampling. At least ten counts were recorded for this clonotype. Germline V gene lookup returns CDR1 SEHNR and CDR2 FQNEAQ (reference sequence). This CDR3 has 13 amino acids. V trimming: 5 bases; J trimming: 6 bases; junction bases outside the gene matches: 2. The use of genomic DNA as template underpinned the TCR beta VDJ and CDR3 profiling. Each CDR3 protein gets one entry after TCRdb re-called the reads with MiXCR. The profile shows 120,000 or so distinct CDR3 sequences, about 43% of them singletons.

The sample was sorted CD4+, CD8+, or CD8+CD57+ T cells (not recorded which) from PBMCs. This clonotype was sampled from a human donor with aplastic anemia. The chain is built from TRBV7-9 and TRBJ2-1; 9 nucleotides match TRBD1. The CDR3: CASSPGQGNEQFF. The DNA for the CDR3 is TGTGCCAGCAGCCCGGGACAGGGCAATGAGCAGTTCTTC.